A single sample gave rise to the 5 T cell receptor beta chains below, sequenced in a study of shared clonotypes between healthy human individuals. Using immunoSEQ multiplex PCR, the repertoire was profiled, and TCRdb retains in-frame clones only, with some absent. This table holds a few million clones, 90% to 96% found once. Sequences were obtained from naive CD4+ T cells sorted from blood. Subset indicated: CD45RA+ positively selected. These receptors all come from a man between 18 and 35 years old in good health.

This sequence joins TRBV6-1 and TRBJ2-5; TRBD1 might be the D (5 bases). Trimming removed 4 bases from V and 0 bases from J, with 12 bases in between. CDR1 and CDR2 (germline): MNHNS, SASEGT. The CDR3 totals 15 residues. Here the CDR3 reads CASSADHRYQETQYF. In DNA form, the CDR3 reads TGTGCCAGCAGTGCCGACCACAGGTACCAAGAGACCCAGTACTTC.

The V gene is TRBV30, the J gene TRBJ2-5; 14 nucleotides agree with TRBD2. Germline values: CDR1 GTSNPN, CDR2 SVGIG (reference sequence). Unmatched junction bases numbered 20, after V lost 4 bases and J lost 4 bases. The CDR3 covers 20 residues. For the CDR3, the DNA is TGTGCCTGGACGAACCCTCGACCAAGACTAGCGGGAGGGCCGGTAGAGACCCAGTACTTC. Translating gives CAWTNPRPRLAGGPVETQYF.

Points on this clone: Other DNA sequences in the sample encode the same CDR3. The chain carries TRBV6-5 and TRBJ1-2, with 7 bases identical to TRBD1. The CDR3 length is 14 residues. CDR1 and CDR2 (germline): MNHEY, SVGAGI. The ends lost 2 bases at V and 4 bases at J; junction bases unmatched: 4. This chain's CDR3 is CASSYRQGGYGYTF. As DNA, the CDR3 is TGTGCCAGCAGTTACCGACAGGGTGGCTATGGCTACACCTTC.

The CDR3 loop reads CASSLTSGSTDTQYF. The CDR3 DNA reads as TGTGCCAGCAGCCTGACTAGCGGGAGTACAGATACGCAGTATTTT. The chain links TRBV5-8 to TRBJ2-3; TRBD2 aligns across 12 bases. The J segment lost 3 bases and the V segment lost 4 bases, leaving 3 bases of the junction unmatched. The CDR3 spans 15 residues. From germline, CDR1 is SGHTS and CDR2 YDEGEE.

This rearrangement joins TRBV7-9 to TRBJ2-1, with TRBD2 identical over 10 bases. The CDR3 spans 16 residues. Germline V gene sequence: CDR1 SEHNR, CDR2 FQNEAQ (reference sequence). V lost 5 bases to trimming and J lost 6 bases; unmatched junction nucleotides: 10. Here the CDR3 DNA reads TGTGCCAGCAGCAGACAGCGGGAGGGCCATCGCAATGAGCAGTTCTTC. Its protein product is CASSRQREGHRNEQFF. Filled out from reference TRBV7-9 and TRBJ2-1, the complete variable domain reads DTGVSQNPRHKITKRGQNVTFRCDPISEHNRLYWYRQTLGQGPEFLTYFQNEAQLEKSRLLSDRFSAERPKGSFSTLEIQRTEQGDSAMYLCASSRQREGHRNEQFFGPGTRLTVL.